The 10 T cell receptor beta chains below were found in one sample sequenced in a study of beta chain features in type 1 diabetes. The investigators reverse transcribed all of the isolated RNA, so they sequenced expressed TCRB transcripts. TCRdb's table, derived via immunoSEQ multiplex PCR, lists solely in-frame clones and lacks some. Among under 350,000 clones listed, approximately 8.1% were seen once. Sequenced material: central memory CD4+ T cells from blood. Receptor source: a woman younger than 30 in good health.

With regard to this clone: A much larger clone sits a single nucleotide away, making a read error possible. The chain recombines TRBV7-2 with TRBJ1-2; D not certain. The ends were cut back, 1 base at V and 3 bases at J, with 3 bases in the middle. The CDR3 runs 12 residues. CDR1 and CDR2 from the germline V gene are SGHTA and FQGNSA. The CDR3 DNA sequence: TGTGCCAGCAGCTTAGGTGACTATGGCTACACCTTC. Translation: CASSLGDYGYTF.

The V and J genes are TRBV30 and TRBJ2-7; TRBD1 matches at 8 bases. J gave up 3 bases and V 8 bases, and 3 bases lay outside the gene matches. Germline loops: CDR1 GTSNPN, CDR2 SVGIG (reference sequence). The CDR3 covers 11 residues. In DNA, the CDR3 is TGTGCCGTACAGGGGGGCTACGAGCAGTACTTC. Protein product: CAVQGGYEQYF.

CDR3 coding DNA: TGTGCCAGCAGTTACCCCGGACAGGGCGGCTATGGCTACACCTTC. It yields the protein CASSYPGQGGYGYTF. V usage is TRBV6-6 and J usage is TRBJ1-2, with 8 bases identical to TRBD1. J gave up 4 bases and V 2 bases, and 6 bases lay outside the gene matches. Germline V gene sequence: CDR1 MNHNY, CDR2 SVGAGI (reference sequence). The CDR3 is made up of 15 amino acids.

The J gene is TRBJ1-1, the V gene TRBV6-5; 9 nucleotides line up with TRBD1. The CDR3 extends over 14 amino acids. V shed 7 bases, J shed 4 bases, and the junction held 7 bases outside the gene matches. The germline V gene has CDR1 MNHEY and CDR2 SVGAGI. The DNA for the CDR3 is TGTGCCAGCACCCCCCGGACAGGGGCCACTGAAGCTTTCTTT. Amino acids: CASTPRTGATEAFF.

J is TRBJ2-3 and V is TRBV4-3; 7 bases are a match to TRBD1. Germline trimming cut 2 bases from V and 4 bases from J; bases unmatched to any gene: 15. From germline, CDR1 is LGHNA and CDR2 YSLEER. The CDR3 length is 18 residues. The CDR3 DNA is TGCGCCAGCAGCCAAACACCTCGGGACAGCGTTAGGGCAGATACGCAGTATTTT. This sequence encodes CASSQTPRDSVRADTQYF.

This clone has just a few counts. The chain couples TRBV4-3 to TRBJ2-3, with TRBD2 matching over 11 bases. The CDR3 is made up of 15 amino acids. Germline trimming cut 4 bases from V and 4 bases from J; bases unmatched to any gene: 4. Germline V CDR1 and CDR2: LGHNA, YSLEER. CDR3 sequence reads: CASSRLAGGPDTQYF. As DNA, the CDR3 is TGCGCCAGCAGCCGTTTAGCGGGGGGGCCAGATACGCAGTATTTT.

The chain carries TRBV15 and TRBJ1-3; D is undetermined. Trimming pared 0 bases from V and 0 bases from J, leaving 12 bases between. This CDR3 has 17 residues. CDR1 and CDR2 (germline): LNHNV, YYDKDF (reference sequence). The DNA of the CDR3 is TGTGCCACCAGCAGAGATCCCCCGGGAGCCTCTGGAAACACCATATATTTT. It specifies CATSRDPPGASGNTIYF.

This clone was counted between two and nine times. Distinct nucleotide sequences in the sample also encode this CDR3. In DNA, the CDR3 is TGTGCCAGCAGCTTAGAAAGGGGTAGCAATCAGCCCCAGCATTTT. Its protein product is CASSLERGSNQPQHF. This chain joins TRBV11-2 and TRBJ1-5, with D tentatively TRBD1 (5 bases). This CDR3 comprises 15 residues. CDR1 and CDR2 (germline): SGHAT, FQNNGV. The germline V and J ends were trimmed by 0 bases and 0 bases, with 6 bases remaining between them.

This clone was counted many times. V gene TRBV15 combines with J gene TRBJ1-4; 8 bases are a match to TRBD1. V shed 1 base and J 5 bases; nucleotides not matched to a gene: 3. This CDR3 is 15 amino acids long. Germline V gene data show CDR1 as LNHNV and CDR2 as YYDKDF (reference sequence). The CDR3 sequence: CATSRARTGNEKLFF. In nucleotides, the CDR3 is TGTGCCACCAGCAGAGCGAGGACAGGGAATGAAAAACTGTTTTTT.

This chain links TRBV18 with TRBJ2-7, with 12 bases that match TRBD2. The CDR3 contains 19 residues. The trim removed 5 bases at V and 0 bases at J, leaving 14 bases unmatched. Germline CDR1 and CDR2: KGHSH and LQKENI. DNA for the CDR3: TGTGCCAGCTCATCAAATCGCCGACTAGCGGGAGTGAGCTCCTACGAGCAGTACTTC. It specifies CASSSNRRLAGVSSYEQYF.